A selection of T cell receptor beta chains follows, all from one sample in a study of human T cells and chemical hapten exposure. TCRdb ran MiXCR on the 5' RACE reads and lists one entry per CDR3 protein. The data hold fewer than 150,000 distinct CDR3 sequences, with more than 15% observed a single time. The source of these receptors is a human donor in good health. The CDR3 runs from the conserved cysteine through the conserved F or W. The order of the fields is D gene, clone size, V gene, J gene, CDR3 protein, CDR3 DNA. A D gene is named only where the DNA matches it firmly. Not every row has a clone size; where given, it reads once, few, many or a size class.

d_gene: .; abundance: few; v_gene: TRBV5-1; j_gene: TRBJ1-1; CDR3aa: CASSLGPGLKTEVNTEAFF; CDR3nt: TGCGCCAGCAGCTTGGGACCGGGACTAAAAACTGAGGTGAACACTGAAGCTTTCTTT
d_gene: TRBD2; abundance: many; v_gene: TRBV27; j_gene: TRBJ2-1; CDR3aa: CASIPTSSSSYNEQFF; CDR3nt: TGTGCCAGCATCCCGACTAGCTCTTCTTCGTACAATGAGCAGTTCTTC
d_gene: .; abundance: few; v_gene: TRBV28; j_gene: TRBJ2-7; CDR3aa: CASSLRPSHYEQYF; CDR3nt: TGTGCCAGCAGTTTACGACCATCCCACTACGAGCAGTACTTC
d_gene: TRBD1; abundance: few; v_gene: TRBV7-9; j_gene: TRBJ2-5; CDR3aa: CASSKGATQTQYF; CDR3nt: TGTGCCAGCAGCAAGGGGGCCACGCAGACCCAGTACTTC
d_gene: .; abundance: .; v_gene: TRBV27; j_gene: TRBJ1-2; CDR3aa: CASSFAGDGPIYGYTF; CDR3nt: TGTGCCAGCAGTTTTGCCGGGGACGGTCCCATCTATGGCTACACCTTC
d_gene: .; abundance: .; v_gene: TRBV7-9; j_gene: TRBJ1-1; CDR3aa: CASSLERGTEAFF; CDR3nt: TGTGCCAGCAGCTTAGAGCGAGGGACCGAAGCTTTCTTT
d_gene: TRBD2; abundance: .; v_gene: TRBV10-3; j_gene: TRBJ2-5; CDR3aa: CASSSSGSETQYF; CDR3nt: TGTGCCAGCTCCAGTAGCGGGAGTGAGACCCAGTACTTC
d_gene: TRBD2; abundance: .; v_gene: TRBV6-6; j_gene: TRBJ2-3; CDR3aa: CASSSLRAGGSTTDTQYF; CDR3nt: TGTGCCAGCAGTTCCTTAAGAGCGGGAGGATCTACCACAGATACGCAGTATTTT
d_gene: .; abundance: few; v_gene: TRBV4-1; j_gene: TRBJ2-2; CDR3aa: CASSRVIWDTGELFF; CDR3nt: TGCGCCAGCTCCCGAGTTATCTGGGACACCGGGGAGCTGTTTTTT
d_gene: TRBD2; abundance: .; v_gene: TRBV10-3; j_gene: TRBJ2-7; CDR3aa: CAISGLPGGKQYF; CDR3nt: TGTGCCATCAGTGGGCTTCCCGGGGGGAAGCAGTACTTC
d_gene: TRBD1; abundance: .; v_gene: TRBV28; j_gene: TRBJ1-1; CDR3aa: CASSSSRDRGYTEAFF; CDR3nt: TGTGCCAGCAGTTCGTCCCGGGACAGGGGATACACTGAAGCTTTCTTT
d_gene: .; abundance: few; v_gene: TRBV11-2; j_gene: TRBJ2-5; CDR3aa: CASSLVTGSPQETQYF; CDR3nt: TGTGCCAGCAGCCTCGTTACCGGGAGCCCCCAAGAGACCCAGTACTTC
d_gene: TRBD1; abundance: few; v_gene: TRBV28; j_gene: TRBJ2-7; CDR3aa: CASKTGTGSYEQYF; CDR3nt: TGTGCCAGCAAAACCGGGACAGGATCATACGAGCAGTACTTC
d_gene: .; abundance: .; v_gene: TRBV12-3/TRBV12-4; j_gene: TRBJ1-2; CDR3aa: CASSFSTGPYGYTF; CDR3nt: TGTGCCAGCAGTTTCTCAACAGGACCCTATGGCTACACCTTC
d_gene: .; abundance: few; v_gene: TRBV18; j_gene: TRBJ1-1; CDR3aa: CASSPLGQGEAFF; CDR3nt: TGTGCCAGCTCACCACTGGGACAAGGGGAAGCTTTCTTT
d_gene: .; abundance: .; v_gene: TRBV24-1; j_gene: TRBJ1-5; CDR3aa: CATSQGYSNQPQHF; CDR3nt: TGTGCCACCAGTCAGGGATATAGCAATCAGCCCCAGCATTTT
d_gene: TRBD2; abundance: .; v_gene: TRBV24-1; j_gene: TRBJ2-1; CDR3aa: CATSVPGGRATDEQFF; CDR3nt: TGTGCCACCAGTGTCCCGGGCGGGAGGGCCACCGATGAGCAGTTCTTC
d_gene: TRBD1; abundance: .; v_gene: TRBV5-1; j_gene: TRBJ2-5; CDR3aa: CASSLRDRGQETQYF; CDR3nt: TGCGCCAGCAGCTTGAGGGACAGGGGCCAAGAGACCCAGTACTTC
d_gene: .; abundance: few; v_gene: TRBV6-5; j_gene: TRBJ1-1; CDR3aa: CASSYEGQMNTEAFF; CDR3nt: TGTGCCAGCAGTTATGAGGGACAAATGAACACTGAAGCTTTCTTT
d_gene: .; abundance: .; v_gene: TRBV6-5; j_gene: TRBJ1-1; CDR3aa: CASSYRVNTEAFF; CDR3nt: TGTGCCAGCAGTTACAGGGTTAACACTGAAGCTTTCTTT
d_gene: .; abundance: .; v_gene: TRBV4-1; j_gene: TRBJ2-6; CDR3aa: CASSQGSGGANVLTF; CDR3nt: TGCGCCAGCAGCCAAGGGTCGGGCGGGGCCAACGTCCTGACTTTC
d_gene: .; abundance: few; v_gene: TRBV28; j_gene: TRBJ2-3; CDR3aa: CASSLGRSTDTQYF; CDR3nt: TGTGCCAGCAGTTTAGGACGCAGCACAGATACGCAGTATTTT
d_gene: TRBD2; abundance: .; v_gene: TRBV10-1; j_gene: TRBJ2-7; CDR3aa: CASRVGTSDYEQYF; CDR3nt: TGCGCCAGCAGGGTCGGGACTAGCGACTACGAGCAGTACTTC
d_gene: .; abundance: few; v_gene: TRBV28; j_gene: TRBJ2-4; CDR3aa: CATCPPGAKNIQYF; CDR3nt: TGTGCCACTTGCCCCCCGGGAGCCAAAAACATTCAGTACTTC
d_gene: .; abundance: .; v_gene: TRBV11-2; j_gene: TRBJ2-3; CDR3aa: CASSLEGLTDTQYF; CDR3nt: TGTGCCAGCAGCTTAGAGGGCCTTACAGATACGCAGTATTTT
d_gene: TRBD2; abundance: many; v_gene: TRBV5-8; j_gene: TRBJ2-1; CDR3aa: CASSQRGLADEQFF; CDR3nt: TGTGCCAGCAGCCAAAGGGGACTAGCGGATGAGCAGTTCTTC
d_gene: .; abundance: .; v_gene: TRBV28; j_gene: TRBJ1-6; CDR3aa: CASFYNSPLHF; CDR3nt: TGTGCCAGCTTTTATAATTCACCCCTCCACTTT
d_gene: .; abundance: .; v_gene: TRBV5-1; j_gene: TRBJ2-1; CDR3aa: CASSPDRAVYNEQFF; CDR3nt: TGCGCCAGCAGCCCTGATCGCGCGGTGTACAATGAGCAGTTCTTC
d_gene: .; abundance: many; v_gene: TRBV20-1; j_gene: TRBJ1-5; CDR3aa: CSAGGKGNQPQHF; CDR3nt: TGCAGTGCTGGGGGTAAGGGCAATCAGCCCCAGCATTTT
d_gene: .; abundance: few; v_gene: TRBV6-6; j_gene: TRBJ1-6; CDR3aa: CASSYRDNSPLHF; CDR3nt: TGTGCCAGCAGTTACCGAGATAATTCACCCCTCCACTTT
d_gene: TRBD1; abundance: few; v_gene: TRBV5-1; j_gene: TRBJ1-1; CDR3aa: CASSLDPGAGGTEAFF; CDR3nt: TGCGCCAGCAGCTTAGACCCTGGAGCAGGGGGCACTGAAGCTTTCTTT
d_gene: .; abundance: many; v_gene: TRBV2; j_gene: TRBJ1-1; CDR3aa: CATRARASGTEAFF; CDR3nt: TGTGCCACACGAGCCAGGGCGTCGGGCACTGAAGCTTTCTTT
d_gene: .; abundance: few; v_gene: TRBV28; j_gene: TRBJ1-5; CDR3aa: CASSLWGIGPNSNQPQHF; CDR3nt: TGTGCCAGCAGTTTATGGGGGATCGGGCCTAATAGCAATCAGCCCCAGCATTTT
d_gene: .; abundance: few; v_gene: TRBV11-2; j_gene: TRBJ2-7; CDR3aa: CASSPFSISGDFLGYF; CDR3nt: TGTGCCAGCAGCCCCTTCTCAATCTCCGGGGATTTCCTGGGGTACTTC
d_gene: .; abundance: few; v_gene: TRBV12-3/TRBV12-4; j_gene: TRBJ1-6; CDR3aa: CASSLEVGKRRSRSPLHF; CDR3nt: TGTGCCAGCAGTTTAGAAGTGGGGAAACGGCGGTCCCGTTCACCCCTCCACTTT
d_gene: .; abundance: .; v_gene: TRBV30; j_gene: TRBJ1-3; CDR3aa: CAWQGGGRGNTIYF; CDR3nt: TGTGCCTGGCAGGGCGGGGGGAGAGGAAACACCATATATTTT
d_gene: .; abundance: few; v_gene: TRBV12-3/TRBV12-4; j_gene: TRBJ2-4; CDR3aa: CASSLWVGGGNIQYF; CDR3nt: TGTGCCAGCAGTTTATGGGTAGGGGGGGGAAACATTCAGTACTTC
d_gene: .; abundance: few; v_gene: TRBV11-2; j_gene: TRBJ2-7; CDR3aa: CASSLVTGPTYEQYF; CDR3nt: TGTGCCAGCAGCTTAGTAACAGGTCCCACCTACGAGCAGTACTTC
d_gene: TRBD1; abundance: once; v_gene: TRBV28; j_gene: TRBJ1-2; CDR3aa: CASSLGTGSYGYTF; CDR3nt: TGTGCCAGCAGTTTGGGGACAGGGAGCTATGGCTACACCTTC
d_gene: .; abundance: .; v_gene: TRBV9; j_gene: TRBJ1-2; CDR3aa: CASSVGRYGYTF; CDR3nt: TGTGCCAGCAGCGTCGGCAGATATGGCTACACCTTC
d_gene: TRBD1; abundance: .; v_gene: TRBV5-5; j_gene: TRBJ2-5; CDR3aa: CASSSLQGTETQYF; CDR3nt: TGTGCCAGCAGCTCATTACAGGGGACAGAGACCCAGTACTTC